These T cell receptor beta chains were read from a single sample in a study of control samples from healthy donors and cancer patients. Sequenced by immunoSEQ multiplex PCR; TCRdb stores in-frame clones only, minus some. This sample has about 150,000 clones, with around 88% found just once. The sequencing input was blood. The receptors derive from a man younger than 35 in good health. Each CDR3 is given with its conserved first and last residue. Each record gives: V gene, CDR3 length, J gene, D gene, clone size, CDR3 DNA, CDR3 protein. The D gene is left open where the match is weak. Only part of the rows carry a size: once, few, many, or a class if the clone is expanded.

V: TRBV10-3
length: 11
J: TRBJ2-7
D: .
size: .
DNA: TGTGCCATCGGGCCGAACTACGAGCAGTACTTC
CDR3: CAIGPNYEQYF

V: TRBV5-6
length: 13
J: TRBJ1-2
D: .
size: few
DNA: TGTGCCAGCAGGAGCATGGGGGACTATGGCTACACCTTC
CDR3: CASRSMGDYGYTF

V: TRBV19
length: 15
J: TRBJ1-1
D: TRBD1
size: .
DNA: TGTGCCAGTAGGACTACAGGGGGCTTATACACTGAAGCTTTCTTT
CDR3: CASRTTGGLYTEAFF

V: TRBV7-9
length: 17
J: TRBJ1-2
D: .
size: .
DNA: TGTGCCAGCAGCTTAGAGGTTGTTTTGGGGGACCTCTATGGCTACACCTTC
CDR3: CASSLEVVLGDLYGYTF

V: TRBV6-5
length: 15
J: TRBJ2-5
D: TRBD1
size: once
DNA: TGTGCCAGTGAGATCGTGGACAGGGTAGGGGGGACCCAGTACTTC
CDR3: CASEIVDRVGGTQYF

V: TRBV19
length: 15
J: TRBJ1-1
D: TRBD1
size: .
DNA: TGTGCCAGTACGGACCGGGACAGGGGGCACACTGAAGCTTTCTTT
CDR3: CASTDRDRGHTEAFF

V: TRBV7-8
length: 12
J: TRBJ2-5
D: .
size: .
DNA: TGTGCCAGCAGCGAAGGGGGAGAGACCCAGTACTTC
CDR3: CASSEGGETQYF

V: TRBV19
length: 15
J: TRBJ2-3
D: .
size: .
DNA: TGTGCCAGTAGTATTGCTGACGGATACACAGATACGCAGTATTTT
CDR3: CASSIADGYTDTQYF

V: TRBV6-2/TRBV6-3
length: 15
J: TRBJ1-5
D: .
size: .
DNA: TGTGCCAGCAGTTACTCGGGACGGAACAATCAGCCCCAGCATTTT
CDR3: CASSYSGRNNQPQHF

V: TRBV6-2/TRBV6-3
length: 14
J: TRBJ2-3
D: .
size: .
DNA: TGTGCCAGCAGCCACGGGCGCGGCACAGATACGCAGTATTTT
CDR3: CASSHGRGTDTQYF